The 28 T cell receptor beta chains below were found in one sample sequenced in a study of control samples from healthy donors and cancer patients. The protocol was immunoSEQ multiplex PCR, while the TCRdb copy is restricted to in-frame clones and leaves out a portion. The profile shows tens of thousands of clones, over 90% of them singletons. The material sequenced was blood. The receptors were sampled from a woman aged 18-29 years in good health.

The V and J genes are TRBV3-1 (or the pseudogene TRBV3-2) and TRBJ1-3; no definite D call. This CDR3 is built from 14 residues. With 2 bases removed from V and 0 bases from J, the gap between germline ends came to 5 bases. Germline V gene lookup returns CDR1 LGHDT and CDR2 YNNKEL (reference sequence). As DNA, the CDR3 is TGTGCCAGCAGCCAACGGGGCTCTGGAAACACCATATATTTT. It translates to CASSQRGSGNTIYF.

The rearrangement links TRBV19 to TRBJ2-2, with a weak D call TRBD2 (5 bases). This CDR3 has 13 amino acids. The germline V and J ends were trimmed by 1 base and 5 bases, with 5 bases remaining between them. Looked up from germline, CDR1 is LNHDA and CDR2 is SQIVND (reference sequence). Here the CDR3 reads CASSIGGTGELFF. As DNA, the CDR3 is TGTGCCAGTAGTATAGGAGGGACCGGGGAGCTGTTTTTT. The full variable domain, rest sourced from reference TRBV19 and TRBJ2-2, is DGGITQSPKYLFRKEGQNVTLSCEQNLNHDAMYWYRQDPGQGLRLIYYSQIVNDFQKGDIAEGYSVSREKKESFPLTVTSAQKNPTAFYLCASSIGGTGELFFGEGSRLTVL.

V gene TRBV10-2 combines with J gene TRBJ2-3, with 8 bases lining up with TRBD2. Germline CDR1 reads WSHSY; CDR2 reads SAAADI. CDR3 size: 15 residues. The trim removed 4 bases at V and 1 base at J, leaving 4 bases unmatched. Here the CDR3 DNA reads TGCGCCAGCAGTGCCGTGACTAGCGGCACAGATACGCAGTATTTT. It encodes CASSAVTSGTDTQYF.

The V call is TRBV4-3, the J call TRBJ2-7, with 13 bases fitting TRBD2. Germline V gives CDR1 LGHNA, CDR2 YSLEER. V dropped 4 bases and J dropped 0; count of bases not matched to a gene: 9. The CDR3 totals 18 residues. The CDR3 DNA follows: TGCGCCAGCAGCCCAGGACTAGCGGGAGTGGAGGTCTCCTACGAGCAGTACTTC. Its translation: CASSPGLAGVEVSYEQYF.

The V gene is TRBV2, the J gene TRBJ2-2; D might be TRBD1 (6 bases). The CDR3 totals 16 residues. The V gene's germline CDR1 is SNHLY and CDR2 FYNNEI. V was cut by 5 bases and J by 0 bases, with 13 bases left in between. The CDR3 DNA sequence: TGTGCCAGCAGTCGCGGACAGCCCACGAACACCGGGGAGCTGTTTTTT. Its protein product is CASSRGQPTNTGELFF.

The chain uses TRBV7-9 and TRBJ2-5; TRBD2 might be the D (5 bases). This CDR3 region has 16 residues. The germline V and J ends were trimmed by 5 bases and 4 bases, with 20 bases remaining between them. Germline values: CDR1 SEHNR, CDR2 FQNEAQ (reference sequence). CDR3 DNA: TGTGCCAGCAGCCACCTCCCACGAGGAGGATTAGAGACCCAGTACTTC. Its protein product is CASSHLPRGGLETQYF.

The rearrangement joins TRBV7-3 to TRBJ2-1; 10 bases are shared with TRBD2. Germline trimming cut 5 bases from V and 6 bases from J; bases unmatched to any gene: 10. This CDR3 region has 16 residues. Germline V lookup: CDR1 SGHTA, CDR2 FQGTGA. Here the CDR3 reads CASSDKSGGAINEQFF. The CDR3 region has the DNA TGTGCCAGCAGCGACAAGAGCGGGGGGGCCATCAATGAGCAGTTCTTC. The full variable domain, rest sourced from reference TRBV7-3 and TRBJ2-1, is GAGVSQTPSNKVTEKGKYVELRCDPISGHTALYWYRQSLGQGPEFLIYFQGTGAADDSGLPNDRFFAVRPEGSVSTLKIQRTERGDSAVYLCASSDKSGGAINEQFFGPGTRLTVL.

The chain carries TRBV7-3 and TRBJ2-3; D gene uncertain. V lost 0 bases and J 1 base, leaving 5 bases between the germline ends. There are 14 residues in the CDR3. Germline CDR1 SGHTA, CDR2 FQGTGA. The CDR3 is CASSLTMGTDTQYF. DNA of the CDR3: TGTGCCAGCAGCTTAACGATGGGCACAGATACGCAGTATTTT.

The rearrangement joins TRBV20-1 to TRBJ2-2; D ambiguous. The CDR3 is 11 amino acids. CDR1 is DFQATT and CDR2 is SNEGSKA in the germline V gene (reference sequence). V gave up 2 bases and J gave up 6 bases, with 4 bases separating them. CDR3 in amino acids: CSARIAGELFF. DNA of the CDR3: TGCAGTGCTAGAATCGCCGGGGAGCTGTTTTTT.

The V and J genes are TRBV18 and TRBJ2-2, with 12 bases lining up with TRBD2. Germline V CDR1 and CDR2: KGHSH, LQKENI. The CDR3 is made up of 19 amino acids. V was pared by 1 base and J by 6 bases, with 12 bases of the junction left unmatched. In DNA form, the CDR3 reads TGTGCCAGCTCACCACGGACTAGCGGGGCCACTAGCCTGGCCGGGGAGCTGTTTTTT. Translated, it gives CASSPRTSGATSLAGELFF.

The rearrangement links TRBV4-3 to TRBJ2-7, with 7 bases that match TRBD1. There are 15 residues in the CDR3. Germline CDR1 is LGHNA and CDR2 is YSLEER. V lost 1 base and J lost 5; bases outside the gene matches: 8. CDR3 sequence (DNA): TGCGCCAGCAGCCAAGCGAGACAGGGTATGAACGAGCAGTACTTC. Translated: CASSQARQGMNEQYF.

The chain uses TRBV27 and TRBJ1-4, with D unresolved. Trimming stripped 4 bases from V and 0 bases from J, with 6 bases between. The CDR3 sequence is 14 residues long. Per the germline V gene, CDR1 is MNHEY and CDR2 is SMNVEV (reference sequence). The CDR3 region is CASSSLATNEKLFF. DNA of the CDR3: TGTGCCAGCAGTTCTCTCGCAACTAATGAAAAACTGTTTTTT.

This clone was recorded only once. The genes are TRBV5-6 and TRBJ2-3, with D possibly matching TRBD2 (7 bases). The V end lost 0 bases, the J end lost 3 bases, and 20 bases lay between the germline ends. Per germline, CDR1 SGHDT and CDR2 YYEEEE. This CDR3 has 18 residues. As DNA, the CDR3 is TGTGCCAGCAGCTTGGGTGAGGTCCGGCGGGGGCTTACAGATACGCAGTATTTT. It specifies CASSLGEVRRGLTDTQYF.

The V call is TRBV5-1, the J call TRBJ2-3; maybe TRBD1 (6 bases). Per germline, CDR1 SGHRS and CDR2 YFSETQ. The CDR3 has 13 amino acids. The ends were cut back, 5 bases at V and 7 bases at J, with 14 bases in the middle. The CDR3 region has the DNA TGCGCCAGCAGAACCCCTACAGGGAATACGCAGTATTTT. This encodes CASRTPTGNTQYF.

The J gene is TRBJ2-7, the V gene TRBV3-1 (or the pseudogene TRBV3-2); the D call may be TRBD1 or TRBD2 (5 bases each). Germline CDR1 LGHDT, CDR2 YNNKEL (reference sequence). This CDR3 is built from 13 residues. V lost 1 base and J lost 4, with 8 bases in between. Here the CDR3 DNA reads TGTGCCAGCAGCCAAGTAGAGGGGTACGAGCAGTACTTC. Amino acid sequence: CASSQVEGYEQYF.

The rearrangement joins TRBV2 to TRBJ2-6; D is ambiguous. CDR1 is SNHLY, CDR2 FYNNEI, per germline. The length of the CDR3 is 17 residues. V lost 6 bases and J lost 0, with 15 bases in between. For the CDR3, the DNA is TGTGCCAGCAGCTCTCCGTCAGGTATCTCTGGGGCCAACGTCCTGACTTTC. It yields the protein CASSSPSGISGANVLTF.

This clone was observed once. The chain links TRBV7-9 to TRBJ2-3; 12 bases fit TRBD2. CDR3 size: 17 residues. In germline, CDR1 is SEHNR, CDR2 FQNEAQ (reference sequence). The J segment lost 3 bases and the V segment lost 5 bases, leaving 9 bases of the junction unmatched. In DNA form, the CDR3 reads TGTGCCAGCAGCGGACCGGGACTAGCGGGCACGACAGATACGCAGTATTTT. Protein: CASSGPGLAGTTDTQYF.

This clone is classed as medium-sized. CDR3 sequence: CASSPAYRGLNTEAFF. The CDR3 DNA reads TGTGCCAGCAGCCCCGCCTACAGGGGTCTGAACACTGAAGCTTTCTTT. This chain uses TRBV9 with TRBJ1-1, with 7 nucleotides matching TRBD1. The CDR3 loop spans 16 amino acids. CDR1 is SGDLS, CDR2 YYNGEE, per germline. With V trimmed by 4 bases and J by 0 bases, 9 bases remained unmatched.

The rearrangement joins TRBV10-1 to TRBJ1-2; a possible D gene is TRBD1 (6 bases). Trimming cost V 5 bases and J 2 bases, with 9 bases left between them. CDR1 is WNHNN, CDR2 SYGVQD, per germline (reference sequence). CDR3 length equals 13 residues. CDR3: CASSPGTNYGYTF. The CDR3 DNA reads TGCGCCAGCAGTCCGGGGACAAACTATGGCTACACCTTC.

This clone showed up just a few times. The genes are TRBV3-1 (or the pseudogene TRBV3-2) and TRBJ2-7; 8 bases agree with TRBD2. V shed 6 bases and J 2 bases; nucleotides not matched to a gene: 6. The CDR3 is made up of 14 amino acids. CDR1 LGHDT and CDR2 YNNKEL come from the germline V gene (reference sequence). As DNA, the CDR3 is TGTGCCAGCAGACGGGGACTAGACGCCTACGAGCAGTACTTC. This encodes CASRRGLDAYEQYF.

This chain joins TRBV25-1 and TRBJ1-1; D is unresolved. With 4 bases removed from V and 1 base from J, the gap between germline ends came to 13 bases. Germline-derived CDR1 and CDR2 are MGHDK and SYGVNS. This CDR3 has 15 amino acids. For the CDR3, the DNA is TGTGCCAGCAGTGTCACCGGGGTACAGAACACTGAAGCTTTCTTT. This translates into CASSVTGVQNTEAFF. Supplemented by reference TRBV25-1 and TRBJ1-1, the full variable domain reads EADIYQTPRYLVIGTGKKITLECSQTMGHDKMYWYQQDPGMELHLIHYSYGVNSTEKGDLSSESTVSRIRTEHFPLTLESARPSHTSQYLCASSVTGVQNTEAFFGQGTRLTVV.

The gene calls are TRBV28 and TRBJ1-4; weak D call: TRBD1 (6 bases). This CDR3 region has 17 residues. V was trimmed by 9 bases and J by 4 bases, leaving 24 bases between them. The germline V gene encodes CDR1 MDHEN and CDR2 SYDVKM. The CDR3 here is CASVSTLGARVNEKLFF. The CDR3 nucleotides read TGTGCCAGTGTGTCTACGTTGGGGGCTCGTGTTAATGAAAAACTGTTTTTT.

The rearrangement uses TRBV19 and TRBJ2-7; 10 nucleotides line up with TRBD2. The J segment lost 3 bases and the V segment lost 10 bases, leaving 24 bases of the junction unmatched. The CDR3 extends over 19 amino acids. The germline CDR1 and CDR2 sequences are LNHDA and SQIVND (reference sequence). CDR3 protein: CATFGLASGSLLSRYEQYF. The DNA for the CDR3 is TGTGCCACTTTCGGTCTGGCTAGCGGGAGTCTACTTAGCCGCTACGAGCAGTACTTC.

This chain links TRBV27 with TRBJ1-1; D not resolved. CDR1 MNHEY and CDR2 SMNVEV come from the germline V gene (reference sequence). The CDR3 sequence is 14 residues long. Trimming removed 3 bases from V and 1 base from J, with 9 bases in between. CDR3 nucleotide sequence: TGTGCCAGCAGTTTCTCCGGCCAGAACACTGAAGCTTTCTTT. Its protein product is CASSFSGQNTEAFF.

CDR3 region: CSGRSNYGYTF. CDR3 bases: TGCAGTGGGAGGTCTAACTATGGCTACACCTTC. The chain joins TRBV20-1 to TRBJ1-2; no clear D. The germline CDR1 and CDR2 sequences are DFQATT and SNEGSKA (reference sequence). V was clipped by 7 bases and J by 0 bases, with 6 bases between them. The CDR3 runs 11 residues.

The chain has TRBV28 and TRBJ2-7; 10 nucleotides match TRBD1. The V and J ends lost 4 bases and 1 base, in that order; junction bases with no gene match: 1. Germline V CDR1 and CDR2: MDHEN, SYDVKM. The CDR3 length is 14 residues. The chain's CDR3 is CASSWDRGSYEQYF. CDR3 DNA: TGTGCCAGCAGTTGGGACAGGGGATCCTACGAGCAGTACTTC.

Regarding this clone: Different DNA sequences within this sample yield the same CDR3. The genes are TRBV28 and TRBJ2-7; TRBD2 aligns across 9 bases. The CDR3 is made up of 14 amino acids. After removal of 5 bases from V and 2 bases from J, the junction contained 4 bases not matched to a gene. Germline-derived CDR1 and CDR2 are MDHEN and SYDVKM. The CDR3 DNA reads TGTGCCAGCAGTCGACTAGCGGATACCTACGAGCAGTACTTC. Translating it yields CASSRLADTYEQYF.

The CDR3 spells CASSLGGTNEKLFF. The DNA for the CDR3 is TGTGCCAGCAGTTTAGGTGGAACTAATGAAAAACTGTTTTTT. The V gene is TRBV6-5, the J gene TRBJ1-4; D ambiguous. CDR3 size: 14 residues. V was pared by 4 bases and J by 1 base, with 7 bases between. Per the germline V gene, CDR1 is MNHEY and CDR2 is SVGAGI.